This T cell receptor beta chain was identified in a study of blood T cell repertoires in COVID-19. On the study more broadly: The United States, Italy and Spain supplied acute and convalescent COVID-19 samples.

Original data processing: Reference gene primer amplification gave nucleated cell count estimates. Sequenced by immunoSEQ multiplex PCR; TCRdb stores in-frame clones only, minus some. D and trimming come from the DNA, and the V and J calls and clone size come from that table. Of tens of thousands of clones in the sample, 70% to 90% were seen once. V was pared by 1 base and J by 2 bases, with 15 bases between. The CDR3 runs 16 residues. Germline CDR1 reads SGHNT; CDR2 reads YYREEE (reference sequence). The chain is built from TRBV5-4 and TRBJ2-5; maybe TRBD1 (6 bases). The clonotype was recovered from a human donor in a cohort sampled during active COVID-19. The sequenced material came from peripheral blood. CDR3 in DNA: TGTGCCAGCAGCTTGAAGTGGGGGCTAGGGCAAGAGACCCAGTACTTC. Its protein product is CASSLKWGLGQETQYF.